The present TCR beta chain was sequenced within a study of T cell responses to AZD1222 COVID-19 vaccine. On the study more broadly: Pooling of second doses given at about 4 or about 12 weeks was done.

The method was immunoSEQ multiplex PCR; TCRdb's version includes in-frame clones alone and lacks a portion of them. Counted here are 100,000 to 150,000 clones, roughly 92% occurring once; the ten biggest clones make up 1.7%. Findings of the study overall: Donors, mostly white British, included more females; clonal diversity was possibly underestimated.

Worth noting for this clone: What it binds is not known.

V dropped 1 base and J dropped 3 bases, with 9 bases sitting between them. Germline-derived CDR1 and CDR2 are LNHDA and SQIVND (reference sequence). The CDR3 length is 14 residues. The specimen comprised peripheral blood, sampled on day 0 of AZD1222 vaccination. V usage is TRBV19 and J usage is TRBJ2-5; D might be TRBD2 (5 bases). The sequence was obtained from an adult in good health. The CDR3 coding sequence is TGTGCCAGTAGTATAGTCCTAGCCGAAGAGACCCAGTACTTC. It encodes CASSIVLAEETQYF.